Listed here are 24 T cell receptor beta chains from one sample, sequenced in a study of control samples from healthy donors and cancer patients. Only in-frame clones appear in the TCRdb table, and some are missing; sequencing was by immunoSEQ multiplex PCR. The table records about 180,000 clones, over 85% of them present only once. The sequencing input was blood. Receptors were obtained from a young man in good health.

J is TRBJ2-7 and V is TRBV6-5; either TRBD1 or TRBD2 may supply D (5 bases each). The ends were cut back, 6 bases at V and 2 bases at J, with 14 bases in the middle. The CDR3 runs 14 residues. CDR1 and CDR2 (germline): MNHEY, SVGAGI. The CDR3 DNA reads as TGTGCCAGCAGCCCCCGGGGCACCGCCTACGAGCAGTACTTC. Translating gives CASSPRGTAYEQYF.

V gene TRBV5-6 combines with J gene TRBJ1-1; D not resolved. The germline V gene encodes CDR1 SGHDT and CDR2 YYEEEE. The CDR3 has 13 residues. The ends were cut back, 1 base at V and 3 bases at J, with 7 bases in the middle. CDR3 protein: CASSLFTYTEAFF. CDR3 in DNA: TGTGCCAGCAGCTTGTTCACTTACACTGAAGCTTTCTTT.

V is TRBV27 and J is TRBJ2-3, with D uncertain. The CDR3 length is 14 residues. Trimming took off 0 bases at V and 3 bases at J, with 7 bases between the two ends. CDR1 and CDR2 (germline): MNHEY, SMNVEV (reference sequence). This CDR3 is CASSLSPPTDTQYF. DNA for the CDR3: TGTGCCAGCAGTTTATCCCCGCCTACAGATACGCAGTATTTT.

This clone has a single count. The CDR3 loop reads CASSPEGGGGPYNEQFF. The CDR3 DNA follows: TGTGCCAGCTCACCAGAAGGTGGTGGGGGGCCCTACAATGAGCAGTTCTTC. This chain joins TRBV18 and TRBJ2-1; either TRBD1 or TRBD2 may supply D (6 bases each). Per the germline V gene, CDR1 is KGHSH and CDR2 is LQKENI. The CDR3 loop spans 17 amino acids. V was cut by 2 bases and J by 2 bases, with 16 bases left in between.

The genes are TRBV10-3 and TRBJ2-2, with TRBD2 matching 7 bases. Germline V gene data show CDR1 as ENHRY and CDR2 as SYGVKD. The J segment lost 1 base and the V segment lost 9 bases, leaving 2 bases of the junction unmatched. CDR3 length: 13 residues. The CDR3 is CAIGRENTGELFF. The CDR3 nucleotides read TGTGCCATAGGGAGGGAGAACACCGGGGAGCTGTTTTTT.

The genes are TRBV19 and TRBJ1-1; unclear D gene. V gave up 3 bases and J gave up 1 base, with 18 bases separating them. Germline-derived CDR1 and CDR2 are LNHDA and SQIVND (reference sequence). The CDR3 spans 17 residues. CDR3 bases: TGTGCCAGTAGTATGGTCGGAGTGGGGTTAGAGAACACTGAAGCTTTCTTT. This encodes CASSMVGVGLENTEAFF.

The chain uses TRBV27 and TRBJ1-2, with TRBD1 matching over 7 bases. Germline CDR1 reads MNHEY; CDR2 reads SMNVEV (reference sequence). This CDR3 region has 16 residues. V lost 3 bases, J lost 0 bases, and 7 bases stayed unmatched. The CDR3 DNA reads as TGTGCCAGCAGTTTCTTGGACAGGAACACTAACTATGGCTACACCTTC. Residues: CASSFLDRNTNYGYTF.

The chain is built from TRBV18 and TRBJ1-2; a possible D gene is TRBD1 (5 bases). The V gene's germline CDR1 is KGHSH and CDR2 LQKENI. Between the trimmed V and J ends, which lost 3 bases and 1 base, there was a span of 18 bases. The CDR3 is 17 residues long. The chain's CDR3 is CASSPFPGRADNYGYTF. DNA of the CDR3: TGTGCCAGCTCACCCTTTCCGGGACGGGCAGATAACTATGGCTACACCTTC.

The V call is TRBV4-1, the J call TRBJ2-3; 8 nucleotides line up with TRBD2. Germline loops: CDR1 MGHRA, CDR2 YSYEKL. This CDR3 spans 18 amino acids. The junction had 14 bases not matched to a gene; V was cut back by 4 bases and J by 2 bases. CDR3 in amino acids: CASSRFPQAGVVTDTQYF. Written as DNA, the CDR3 is TGCGCCAGCAGCCGATTTCCCCAAGCGGGAGTGGTCACAGATACGCAGTATTTT.

This clone was observed once. The genes are TRBV4-1 and TRBJ1-6; 10 bases are shared with TRBD1. V gave up 5 bases and J gave up 7 bases; unmatched junction bases: 2. Germline CDR1 is MGHRA and CDR2 is YSYEKL. This CDR3 has 14 amino acids. The CDR3 DNA reads TGCGCCAGCAGCTGGGACAGGGGAAATTCACCCCTCCACTTT. It encodes CASSWDRGNSPLHF.

The rearrangement joins TRBV9 to TRBJ1-3; 11 bases agree with TRBD1. Germline-derived CDR1 and CDR2 are SGDLS and YYNGEE. This CDR3 comprises 16 residues. V shed 0 bases and J 4 bases; nucleotides not matched to a gene: 3. The DNA of the CDR3 is TGTGCCAGCAGCGTAGGGGACAGGGGGGTCGGAAACACCATATATTTT. Encoded protein: CASSVGDRGVGNTIYF.

The chain links TRBV12-3 or TRBV12-4 to TRBJ1-6; D ambiguous. V shed 2 bases and J shed 12 bases, with 8 bases lying between them. This CDR3 region has 12 residues. The CDR3 spells CASSLSQLPLHF. CDR3 DNA sequence: TGTGCCAGCAGTTTATCCCAACTACCCCTCCACTTT.

V is TRBV28 and J is TRBJ1-2; D unclear. Germline CDR1 is MDHEN and CDR2 is SYDVKM. Deletions cut 7 bases from V and 4 bases from J, with 10 bases between. The CDR3 has 12 residues. The CDR3 loop reads CASNEETYGYTF. In nucleotides, the CDR3 is TGTGCCAGCAACGAGGAAACCTATGGCTACACCTTC.

The V gene is TRBV6-4, the J gene TRBJ2-1; 9 nucleotides line up with TRBD1. After removal of 0 bases from V and 8 bases from J, the junction contained 5 bases not matched to a gene. The length of the CDR3 is 15 residues. In germline, CDR1 is MRHNA, CDR2 SNTAGT. CDR3 bases: TGTGCCAGCAGTGACTCGCACAGGGGGCGTGATGAGCAGTTCTTC. It codes for CASSDSHRGRDEQFF.

The chain employs TRBV28 and TRBJ1-1; possibly TRBD1 for D (5 bases). From germline, CDR1 is MDHEN and CDR2 SYDVKM. Trimming left V 9 bases short and J 1 base short, with 9 bases between. The CDR3 has 12 residues. This chain's CDR3 is CASGTANTEAFF. DNA of the CDR3: TGTGCCAGTGGGACGGCGAACACTGAAGCTTTCTTT.

The rearrangement links TRBV28 to TRBJ2-5; tentative D call: TRBD1 (6 bases). CDR3 size: 13 residues. V gave up 6 bases and J gave up 5 bases, with 13 bases separating them. The germline CDR1 and CDR2 sequences are MDHEN and SYDVKM. CDR3 sequence: CASRKQGRETQYF. In nucleotides, the CDR3 is TGTGCCAGCAGAAAACAGGGAAGGGAGACCCAGTACTTC.

V and J are TRBV19 and TRBJ1-2, with TRBD1 matching 10 bases. CDR3 length: 17 residues. The germline gives CDR1 LNHDA, CDR2 SQIVND (reference sequence). J was trimmed by 2 bases and V by 3 bases; bases with no gene match: 9. The CDR3 is CASSILWTGGGNYGYTF. The CDR3 nucleotides read TGTGCCAGTAGTATTTTATGGACAGGGGGAGGAAACTATGGCTACACCTTC. Full variable domain (remainder filled in from reference TRBV19 and TRBJ1-2): DGGITQSPKYLFRKEGQNVTLSCEQNLNHDAMYWYRQDPGQGLRLIYYSQIVNDFQKGDIAEGYSVSREKKESFPLTVTSAQKNPTAFYLCASSILWTGGGNYGYTFGSGTRLTVV.

The gene calls are TRBV30 and TRBJ1-1; D unclear. CDR3 size: 10 residues. Trimming left V 3 bases short and J 4 bases short, with 3 bases between. CDR1 GTSNPN and CDR2 SVGIG come from the germline V gene (reference sequence). CDR3 sequence reads: CAWSSTEAFF. The CDR3 nucleotides are TGTGCCTGGAGCAGCACTGAAGCTTTCTTT.

Note on this clone: Additional DNA sequences in this sample encode the identical CDR3. The chain joins TRBV27 to TRBJ1-6, with D unresolved. V was pared by 3 bases and J by 6 bases, with 3 bases between. Germline values: CDR1 MNHEY, CDR2 SMNVEV (reference sequence). This CDR3 contains 12 residues. The CDR3 sequence is CASSLLNSPLHF. CDR3 DNA: TGTGCCAGCAGTTTGCTTAATTCACCCCTCCACTTT.

This chain uses TRBV20-1 with TRBJ2-3, with D uncertain. V was shortened by 3 bases and J by 6 bases, with 4 bases between the two germline ends. Per germline, CDR1 DFQATT and CDR2 SNEGSKA (reference sequence). This CDR3 region has 10 residues. The CDR3 DNA is TGCAGTGCTAGCGCGGATACGCAGTATTTT. It translates to CSASADTQYF.

V is TRBV5-6 and J is TRBJ2-1, with no clear D. V was shortened by 3 bases and J by 10 bases, with 8 bases between the two germline ends. CDR3 size: 11 residues. Germline loops: CDR1 SGHDT, CDR2 YYEEEE. For the CDR3, the DNA is TGTGCCAGCAGCTCCCAAGGCGAGCAGTTCTTC. Translated: CASSSQGEQFF.

The chain couples TRBV7-3 to TRBJ1-6, with unresolved D. CDR1 and CDR2 from the germline V gene are SGHTA and FQGTGA. With 1 base removed from V and 4 bases from J, the gap between germline ends came to 8 bases. The CDR3 contains 15 residues. CDR3 sequence reads: CASSLRAEYNSPLHF. Here the CDR3 DNA reads TGTGCCAGCAGCTTAAGAGCGGAGTATAATTCACCCCTCCACTTT.

The chain combines TRBV9 with TRBJ1-6, with D unresolved. Trimming left V 3 bases short and J 5 bases short, with 9 bases between. The CDR3 spans 14 residues. The germline V gene has CDR1 SGDLS and CDR2 YYNGEE. The CDR3 here is CASSATRDNSPLHF. The CDR3 DNA sequence: TGTGCCAGCAGCGCGACCCGGGATAATTCACCCCTCCACTTT.

This clone was seen a handful of times. The genes are TRBV10-3 and TRBJ2-1; 8 bases are shared with TRBD2. In germline, CDR1 is ENHRY, CDR2 SYGVKD. The CDR3 sequence is 14 residues long. V gave up 8 bases and J gave up 4 bases; unmatched junction bases: 7. CDR3 DNA: TGTGCCATCGGTTCGGGAGGGGGGTACAATGAGCAGTTCTTC. Translating it yields CAIGSGGGYNEQFF.